The next 22 T cell receptor beta chains were all read from a single sample in a study of T cells after posttransplantation cyclophosphamide. Here immunoSEQ multiplex PCR was the method, and the copy in TCRdb shows in-frame clones only, minus some. In the table there are 12,000 to 15,000 clones, around 74% of which are singletons. The sequencing input was memory CD4+ T cells sorted from PBMCs. These receptors all stem from a man aged 45 to 65.

J is TRBJ2-1 and V is TRBV5-1, with D maybe TRBD1 (6 bases). Germline V gene sequence: CDR1 SGHRS, CDR2 YFSETQ. With 5 bases removed from V and 4 bases from J, the gap between germline ends came to 13 bases. This CDR3 has 14 amino acids. CDR3 nucleotides: TGCGCCAGCAGTAGACAGGTCGCATACAATGAGCAGTTCTTC. Its translation: CASSRQVAYNEQFF.

This clone was detected a few times. The genes are TRBV6-1 and TRBJ2-7, with 7 bases fitting TRBD2. Trimming removed 8 bases from V and 1 base from J; junction bases left unmatched: 8. This CDR3 contains 14 residues. Germline V gene lookup returns CDR1 MNHNS and CDR2 SASEGT. DNA for the CDR3: TGTGCCAGCGCCCGGGACTACAGTTCCTACGAGCAGTACTTC. Amino acid sequence: CASARDYSSYEQYF.

In this sample, this clone turned up a few times. This chain connects TRBV29-1 to TRBJ2-2, with TRBD1 matching over 9 bases. Germline values: CDR1 SQVTM, CDR2 ANQGSEA. The length of the CDR3 is 15 residues. After removal of 6 bases from V and 1 base from J, the junction contained 6 bases not matched to a gene. CDR3 amino acids: CSVGGQGWNTGELFF. The CDR3 nucleotides read TGCAGCGTCGGGGGACAGGGTTGGAACACCGGGGAGCTGTTTTTT.

This sequence joins TRBV7-2 and TRBJ2-3, with TRBD2 as a possible D gene (6 bases). The germline V and J ends were trimmed by 1 base and 2 bases, with 10 bases remaining between them. Germline CDR1 and CDR2: SGHTA and FQGNSA. CDR3 length equals 15 residues. DNA for the CDR3: TGTGCCAGCAGCTTAGTAGGCGGGGCCACAGATACGCAGTATTTT. It yields the protein CASSLVGGATDTQYF.

The chain is built from TRBV5-6 and TRBJ2-1, with 9 bases lining up with TRBD2. The V segment lost 4 bases and the J segment 5 bases; nucleotides outside the gene matches: 10. The CDR3 sequence is 16 residues long. Germline CDR1 reads SGHDT; CDR2 reads YYEEEE. The CDR3 bases are TGTGCCAGCAGCCTGGCCGGGACTAGCATTAACAATGAGCAGTTCTTC. As protein: CASSLAGTSINNEQFF.

This clone was counted once. This chain uses TRBV18 with TRBJ1-2; D might be TRBD1 (6 bases). CDR3 length: 16 amino acids. With 3 bases removed from V and 0 bases from J, the gap between germline ends came to 14 bases. Germline CDR1 is KGHSH and CDR2 is LQKENI. The CDR3 region is CASSPSGTPANYGYTF. The CDR3 bases are TGTGCCAGCTCACCGTCTGGGACACCAGCTAACTATGGCTACACCTTC.

V and J are TRBV11-3 and TRBJ2-5; 9 bases line up with TRBD2. V lost 5 bases and J lost 2; bases outside the gene matches: 9. The germline V gene encodes CDR1 SGHNT and CDR2 YENEEA. This CDR3 is built from 16 residues. The CDR3 here is CASSGFLAGEQETQYF. The CDR3 bases are TGTGCCAGCAGCGGGTTTTTAGCGGGAGAGCAAGAGACCCAGTACTTC.

As DNA, the CDR3 is TGTGCCAGCAGCTTGGCCCCTGGTAGCCTCCTCTCTGGAAACACCATATATTTT. This translates into CASSLAPGSLLSGNTIYF. The chain recombines TRBV5-8 with TRBJ1-3; D unresolved. The V end was cut by 0 bases, the J end by 0 bases, with 16 bases between. The length of the CDR3 is 18 residues. CDR1 is SGHTS, CDR2 YDEGEE, per germline.

This clone was recorded once. The sample contains more than one DNA sequence encoding this CDR3. The chain is built from TRBV18 and TRBJ1-3, with 7 bases matching TRBD1. V was clipped by 2 bases and J by 3 bases; unmatched bases: 1. Germline CDR1 reads KGHSH; CDR2 reads LQKENI. The CDR3 consists of 14 residues. The CDR3 nucleotides are TGTGCCAGCTCACCAAACAGGGGTGGAAACACCATATATTTT. The encoded protein is CASSPNRGGNTIYF. The variable domain in full, completed from reference TRBV18 and TRBJ1-3, reads NAGVMQNPRHLVRRRGQEARLRCSPMKGHSHVYWYRQLPEEGLKFMVYLQKENIIDESGMPKERFSAEFPKEGPSILRIQQVVRGDSAAYFCASSPNRGGNTIYFGEGSWLTVV.

This clone occurred once. This sequence joins TRBV7-9 and TRBJ2-5, with a possible D match to TRBD1 (6 bases). The V end lost 5 bases, the J end lost 5 bases, and 12 bases lay between the germline ends. In germline, CDR1 is SEHNR, CDR2 FQNEAQ (reference sequence). This CDR3 has 13 amino acids. For the CDR3, the DNA is TGTGCCAGCAGCCCACAGGGTCTGGAGACCCAGTACTTC. Residues: CASSPQGLETQYF.

Only a few counts were recorded for this clone. The chain has TRBV2 and TRBJ1-6; 7 nucleotides match TRBD1. The germline V gene has CDR1 SNHLY and CDR2 FYNNEI. The CDR3 has 14 residues. After removal of 7 bases from V and 10 bases from J, the junction contained 10 bases not matched to a gene. Written as DNA, the CDR3 is TGTGCCAGCATGCTACAGGGGCGAGGGTCACCCCTCCACTTT. Translating gives CASMLQGRGSPLHF.

This chain links TRBV29-1 with TRBJ2-3; unclear D gene. Germline V gene sequence: CDR1 SQVTM, CDR2 ANQGSEA. The CDR3 spans 14 residues. Trimming removed 3 bases at V and 3 bases at J, with 13 bases between. CDR3: CSVDAGFRTDTQYF. CDR3 bases: TGCAGCGTTGATGCCGGGTTCAGAACAGATACGCAGTATTTT.

The chain employs TRBV6-1 and TRBJ1-1; 7 bases align to TRBD1. V gave up 5 bases and J gave up 11 bases; unmatched junction bases: 11. Germline V CDR1 and CDR2: MNHNS, SASEGT. The CDR3 length is 13 residues. The chain's CDR3 is CASSSRQGRDAFF. As DNA, the CDR3 is TGTGCCAGCAGTTCCCGACAGGGAAGGGACGCTTTCTTT.

This clone was counted between two and nine times. This rearrangement joins TRBV11-3 to TRBJ2-1; possible D gene TRBD2, 6 bases. Looked up from germline, CDR1 is SGHNT and CDR2 is YENEEA. Deletions cut 0 bases from V and 5 bases from J, with 8 bases between. The length of the CDR3 is 14 residues. The DNA for the CDR3 is TGTGCCAGCAGCTTAGAACGCGGGAACAATGAGCAGTTCTTC. It is translated as CASSLERGNNEQFF.

This chain uses TRBV2 with TRBJ2-1; 10 bases line up with TRBD2. This CDR3 has 21 residues. The trim removed 6 bases at V and 2 bases at J, leaving 22 bases unmatched. Germline CDR1 reads SNHLY; CDR2 reads FYNNEI. CDR3 sequence: CASRRGGRRTSGPTPYNEQFF. The DNA of the CDR3 is TGTGCCAGCAGGAGGGGCGGTCGTAGGACTAGCGGCCCTACCCCCTACAATGAGCAGTTCTTC.

This clone has more than one count but fewer than ten. The chain combines TRBV12-5 with TRBJ2-5; D remains unclear. The CDR3 has 14 amino acids. V was cut by 7 bases and J by 7 bases, with 19 bases left in between. Germline V gives CDR1 LGHNT, CDR2 FRNRAP. The CDR3 bases are TGTGCTAGTGCACCACCGACCAGTCGGGTGACCCAGTACTTC. Translated, it gives CASAPPTSRVTQYF.

The chain's CDR3 is CASSAAGTGGAGANVLTF. The DNA for the CDR3 is TGCGCCAGCAGCGCAGCCGGGACAGGAGGCGCTGGGGCCAACGTCCTGACTTTC. The V and J genes are TRBV5-1 and TRBJ2-6; 8 bases line up with TRBD1. Germline CDR1 is SGHRS and CDR2 is YFSETQ. The CDR3 has 18 amino acids. Germline trimming cut 4 bases from V and 2 bases from J; bases unmatched to any gene: 11.

DNA for the CDR3: TGCGCCAGCCACGAGGCAGATACGCAGTATTTT. This gives the protein CASHEADTQYF. The V gene is TRBV5-1, the J gene TRBJ2-3; D is unresolved. The germline gives CDR1 SGHRS, CDR2 YFSETQ. This CDR3 is 11 amino acids long. Trimming cost V 7 bases and J 4 bases, with 7 bases left between them.

The J gene is TRBJ1-4, the V gene TRBV30; D is possibly TRBD1 (6 bases). Germline V gene lookup returns CDR1 GTSNPN and CDR2 SVGIG (reference sequence). Deletions cut 3 bases from V and 8 bases from J, with 22 bases between. The CDR3 spans 16 residues. CDR3 sequence reads: CAWSVSRTGTIEKLFF. For the CDR3, the DNA is TGTGCCTGGAGCGTAAGCAGAACCGGGACAATCGAAAAACTGTTTTTT.

The chain joins TRBV28 to TRBJ1-4; D uncertain. This CDR3 comprises 14 residues. Germline-derived CDR1 and CDR2 are MDHEN and SYDVKM. The V end lost 3 bases, the J end lost 8 bases, and 13 bases lay between the germline ends. CDR3 sequence: CASSLVTIGEKLFF. The CDR3 DNA reads as TGTGCCAGCAGTTTGGTGACAATAGGCGAAAAACTGTTTTTT.

The V call is TRBV5-1, the J call TRBJ1-3; 8 bases are a match to TRBD1. This CDR3 has 17 amino acids. The V gene's germline CDR1 is SGHRS and CDR2 YFSETQ. Unmatched junction bases numbered 12, after V lost 7 bases and J lost 0 bases. CDR3 nucleotide sequence: TGCGCCAGCTCTCACCGAGGGACAGGAAACTCTGGAAACACCATATATTTT. Translating it yields CASSHRGTGNSGNTIYF.

This clone appeared a few times. The chain carries TRBV2 and TRBJ2-5; 8 bases are shared with TRBD2. V was clipped by 2 bases and J by 7 bases; unmatched bases: 6. Germline V CDR1 and CDR2: SNHLY, FYNNEI. CDR3 length equals 14 residues. The CDR3 is CASSELPGGGTQYF. In DNA, the CDR3 is TGTGCCAGCAGTGAACTCCCCGGGGGGGGGACCCAGTACTTC.